These 14 T cell receptor beta chains originate from one sample sequenced in a study of OX40 agonist ivuxolimab in advanced cancers. Repertoires were generated with immunoSEQ multiplex PCR, while TCRdb's copy carries only in-frame clones and drops some. The sample contains tens of thousands of clones, around 84% of which appear only once. The sample was CD4+ or CD8+ T cells sorted from blood, taken in a trial of the OX40 agonist ivuxolimab. These receptors were collected from an adult with an advanced solid tumor such as melanoma, head and neck, liver or kidney cancer.

The J gene is TRBJ2-3, the V gene TRBV27; D gene unclear. Trimming took 5 bases from V and 0 from J, leaving 12 bases between them. The CDR3 totals 15 residues. CDR1 is MNHEY, CDR2 SMNVEV, per germline (reference sequence). CDR3 nucleotides: TGTGCCAGCAGTGCCCGACAAGCCAGCACAGATACGCAGTATTTT. Its translation is CASSARQASTDTQYF.

The V and J genes are TRBV6-6 and TRBJ2-4; TRBD2 matches 7 bases. The CDR3 loop spans 14 amino acids. CDR1 and CDR2 from the germline V gene are MNHNY and SVGAGI (reference sequence). The trim removed 5 bases at V and 6 bases at J, leaving 7 bases unmatched. The CDR3 region has the DNA TGTGCCAGCAGTACCGGGTGGGGGGGAAACATTCAGTACTTC. It yields the protein CASSTGWGGNIQYF.

The genes are TRBV7-9 and TRBJ1-1; 7 nucleotides line up with TRBD1. The junction had 16 bases not matched to a gene; V was cut back by 1 base and J by 5 bases. Germline CDR1 is SEHNR and CDR2 is FQNEAQ (reference sequence). This CDR3 has 18 amino acids. The CDR3 nucleotides read TGTGCCAGCAGCTTAGAGCGGTATAGTGGACAGGAGTTGACTGAAGCTTTCTTT. Translated: CASSLERYSGQELTEAFF.

This clone was picked up one time. J is TRBJ1-2 and V is TRBV5-4; no firm D call. Between the trimmed V and J ends, which lost 6 bases and 2 bases, there was a span of 11 bases. Germline CDR1 and CDR2: SGHNT and YYREEE (reference sequence). This CDR3 comprises 13 residues. The CDR3 sequence: CASKNGPNYGYTF. CDR3 coding DNA: TGTGCCAGCAAGAATGGCCCAAACTATGGCTACACCTTC.

The chain couples TRBV7-2 to TRBJ2-1, with no clear D. The V gene lost 4 bases and the J gene lost 5 bases, with 24 bases spanning the gap. From germline, CDR1 is SGHTA and CDR2 FQGNSA. The CDR3 is 18 amino acids. The CDR3: CASSSGRPMVSQHNEQFF. In DNA, the CDR3 is TGTGCCAGCAGCTCCGGACGGCCTATGGTTAGCCAACACAATGAGCAGTTCTTC.

This rearrangement joins TRBV28 to TRBJ2-3, with D hard to call. This CDR3 contains 13 residues. V dropped 1 base and J dropped 6 bases, with 8 bases sitting between them. Germline CDR1 MDHEN, CDR2 SYDVKM. CDR3 residues: CASSLFPADTQYF. The CDR3 DNA reads TGTGCCAGCAGTTTATTTCCGGCGGATACGCAGTATTTT.

This clone appeared a single time. The rearrangement uses TRBV14 and TRBJ1-2; D possibly corresponds to TRBD1 (5 bases). Germline V lookup: CDR1 SGHDN, CDR2 FVKESK. This CDR3 region has 14 residues. Trimming shortened V by 4 bases and J by 5 bases, and 14 bases separated the two germline ends. CDR3 nucleotides: TGTGCCAGCAGCCCCCTTGACAGTGTTTATGGCTACACCTTC. The encoded protein is CASSPLDSVYGYTF.

This sequence joins TRBV21-1 and TRBJ2-7; the table's D call, TRBD1, has no DNA check behind it. TRBV21-1 constitutes a pseudogene. CDR3 size: 14 residues. The CDR3: CASSKGAGSYEQYF. The CDR3 DNA reads as TGTGCCAGCAGCAAAGGGGCCGGATCCTACGAGCAGTACTTC.

J is TRBJ1-5 and V is TRBV6-1; weak D call: TRBD1 (5 bases). The ends were cut back, 4 bases at V and 2 bases at J, with 9 bases in the middle. This CDR3 spans 14 amino acids. From germline, CDR1 is MNHNS and CDR2 SASEGT. The CDR3 DNA reads TGTGCCAGCAGTGTGAGGGGTGGCAATCAGCCCCAGCATTTT. The encoded protein is CASSVRGGNQPQHF.

The sample holds a few counts of this clone. The rearrangement joins TRBV25-1 to TRBJ1-1, with D possibly TRBD1 on 6 matching bases. This CDR3 region has 14 residues. Between the trimmed V and J ends, which lost 6 bases and 1 base, there was a span of 12 bases. CDR1 and CDR2 from the germline V gene are MGHDK and SYGVNS. The CDR3 region has the DNA TGTGCCAGCAGCCCGGGACACCAGAACACTGAAGCTTTCTTT. Protein sequence: CASSPGHQNTEAFF. The variable domain in full, with the rest retrieved from reference TRBV25-1 and TRBJ1-1, is EADIYQTPRYLVIGTGKKITLECSQTMGHDKMYWYQQDPGMELHLIHYSYGVNSTEKGDLSSESTVSRIRTEHFPLTLESARPSHTSQYLCASSPGHQNTEAFFGQGTRLTVV.

The CDR3 is CASSERGLVGVQFF. Here the CDR3 DNA reads TGTGCCAGCAGTGAAAGGGGACTTGTAGGTGTACAGTTCTTC. The chain has TRBV6-1 and TRBJ2-1; tentative D call: TRBD2 (6 bases). CDR3 length equals 14 residues. The ends were cut back, 2 bases at V and 13 bases at J, with 18 bases in the middle. CDR1 MNHNS and CDR2 SASEGT come from the germline V gene.

The V call is TRBV4-3, the J call TRBJ2-7, with D perhaps given as TRBD1 or TRBD2 (6 bases each). CDR1 and CDR2 (germline): LGHNA, YSLEER. V was trimmed by 4 bases and J by 2 bases, leaving 15 bases between them. This CDR3 is built from 15 residues. The CDR3 here is CASSRRDGGTYEQYF. The CDR3 DNA is TGCGCCAGCAGCCGAAGGGACGGGGGCACCTACGAGCAGTACTTC.

The genes are TRBV4-1 and TRBJ2-2; no firm D call. CDR1 is MGHRA, CDR2 YSYEKL, per germline. V lost 4 bases and J lost 5, with 14 bases in between. There are 15 residues in the CDR3. CDR3 sequence (DNA): TGCGCCAGCAGCCCGGCTTGGTCTGTGACCGGGGAGCTGTTTTTT. Translating gives CASSPAWSVTGELFF.

The rearrangement joins TRBV28 to TRBJ1-6; no reliable D call. This CDR3 region has 17 residues. From germline, CDR1 is MDHEN and CDR2 SYDVKM. Trimming took off 2 bases at V and 0 bases at J, with 11 bases between the two ends. CDR3 DNA: TGTGCCAGCAGTTTAGGGTCGGCCAGCTCCTATAATTCACCCCTCCACTTT. This gives the protein CASSLGSASSYNSPLHF.